The entry below gives a single T cell receptor (beta chain) sequence along with its context. The clone's antigen remains unknown. No per-base quality is available; no much larger clone lies one base away. TCRbeta CDR3 regions were amplified from genomic DNA by means of the immunoSEQ Assay, a bias-controlled multiplex PCR. Turning to the authors' computational methods: The number of nucleated cells in each sample was estimated by amplification of reference gene primers within the assay. To quantify the absolute abundance of each unique TCRbeta CDR3 rearrangement, sequence reads were collapsed and filtered. For each sample, productive Simpson clonality was calculated by taking the square root of Simpson's diversity index across productive rearrangements. The table was pulled from immuneACCESS by TCRdb, which kept in-frame rearrangements only. Such tables lose some clones; where checked, under half of the loss comes from unresolved V genes, and the rest has no known cause. V, J and clone size derive from that table, while D and trimming were established from the DNA sequence. Here the sample has 150,000 to 200,000 clones; around 92% occur a single time. Around 3% of the sample is held by the ten biggest clonotypes.

A distance of 11 bases separates the germline ends of V and J, which lose 0 bases and 2 bases respectively. The germline V gene yields MNHEY for CDR1 and SVGAGI for CDR2. From the cysteine through the phenylalanine, the CDR3 covers 15 amino acids. Only CDR3 DNA is held: 45 bases, read in frame from base 1. This entry comes from a study of blood T cell repertoires in COVID-19 (dated by TCRdb to between 2020 and 2021). Background for the entire study: Samples from collaborators originated in the United States, Italy and Spain and spanned both the acute and convalescent phases of COVID-19. The material from the prospective study consisted of cDNA or gDNA derived from T cells, B-cell-depleted T cells, or PBMCs. The dataset comprised deeply sampled blood TCRbeta repertoires from subjects exposed to, actively infected with, or recovered from COVID-19. The repertoires were released in a freely available public database meant as a resource for research on the immune response to SARS-CoV-2. Samples were obtained from the ongoing ImmuneRACE study (first 160 participants) and from 1,254 subjects provided by 6 global collaborators. Sample metadata almost always included a de-identified subject ID, COVID-19 status, age in years and sex. Where available, HLA class I and class II types were taken from metadata supplied by the sample provider and were not determined by assay-based typing. The investigation overall reported the following: The quantity of clinical and demographic metadata differed by source and by participant and was supplied without curation.

Whole blood was collected in K2EDTA tubes by collaborating institutions according to the institutions' own protocols. For TCRbeta analysis, collaborators shipped samples in one of three forms: frozen whole blood, isolated PBMCs, or DNA extracted from either of those sample types. The TCR comes from a man in his 60s with acute or convalescent COVID-19. The chain joins TRBV6-5 to TRBJ2-7, and TRBD2 may be the D gene, going by 6 matching bases. The specimen was peripheral blood. The nucleotide sequence is TGTGCCAGCAGTTACTCCTCCGGGAGCGCCTACGAGCAGTACTTC. It specifies CASSYSSGSAYEQYF.